Below, 3 T cell receptor beta chains from the same sample are listed, as sequenced in a study of blood T cells in healthy people across ages. Primers used in a second PCR of about 7 to 12 cycles were a sample-barcoded 5' primer and a J-beta primer mix. TCRdb passed the 5' RACE reads through MiXCR, listing each CDR3 protein once. The table has about 1,500,000 distinct CDR3 sequences, 28% seen once. The specimen was blood. These receptors originate from a woman aged 30 to 39 in good health.

The V call is TRBV4-2, the J call TRBJ1-1; unclear D gene. This CDR3 has 12 amino acids. From germline, CDR1 is LGHNA and CDR2 YNFKEQ. V lost 5 bases to trimming and J lost 4 bases, with 8 bases between them. DNA for the CDR3: TGTGCCAGCAGCGCGGAGAGCACTGAAGCTTTCTTT. Its translation is CASSAESTEAFF.

There are a few counts of this clonotype. The V and J genes are TRBV5-1 and TRBJ2-1; the match to TRBD1 covers 10 bases. Germline trimming cut 0 bases from V and 8 bases from J; bases unmatched to any gene: 2. The CDR3 consists of 14 residues. The germline gives CDR1 SGHRS, CDR2 YFSETQ. The chain's CDR3 is CASSLEGTGDEQFF. CDR3 coding DNA: TGCGCCAGCAGCTTGGAGGGGACAGGGGATGAGCAGTTCTTC.

The chain uses TRBV6-6 and TRBJ1-2; a possible D gene is TRBD1 (5 bases). The CDR3 totals 14 residues. V lost 6 bases and J 4 bases, leaving 15 bases between the germline ends. Germline V lookup: CDR1 MNHNY, CDR2 SVGAGI (reference sequence). CDR3 residues: CASSRDLTGYGYTF. In DNA form, the CDR3 reads TGTGCCAGCAGCAGGGACCTAACGGGCTATGGCTACACCTTC.